The rows below give T cell receptor beta chains drawn from one sample of a study of blood T cells in healthy people across ages. TCRdb used MiXCR to reprocess the 5' RACE reads, holding one entry per CDR3 protein. The profile covers around 1,900,000 distinct CDR3 sequences, with roughly two fifths appearing a single time and 20% to 25% taken by the ten largest. Sequenced: blood. The receptors come from a human donor in good health. Each CDR3 is given with its conserved first and last residue. The D gene is left open where the match is weak. Expanded clones get a size class; other rows say once, few or many, or leave the size out.

D: -; J: TRBJ1-1; V: TRBV29-1; size: -; DNA: TGCAGCGTTGTTCCACACCGGAAGGGGGCTGAAGCTTTCTTT; CDR3: CSVVPHRKGAEAFF
D: -; J: TRBJ2-6; V: TRBV2; size: -; DNA: TGTGCCAAGGGGGACCGCTCTGGGGCCAACGTCCGGACTTTC; CDR3: CAKGDRSGANVRTF
D: -; J: TRBJ1-6; V: TRBV11-3; size: -; DNA: TGTGCCAGCAGCCCTGATGGGCCAGATTCACCCCTCCACTTT; CDR3: CASSPDGPDSPLHF
D: TRBD1; J: TRBJ1-6; V: TRBV28; size: -; DNA: TGTGCCAGCAGTCCGGACAGGCGCGATTCACCCCTCCACTTT; CDR3: CASSPDRRDSPLHF
D: TRBD2; J: TRBJ2-3; V: TRBV6-1; size: -; DNA: TGTGCCAGCAGTGAAGGACCGGGACTACTAACAGATGCGCAGTATTTT; CDR3: CASSEGPGLLTDAQYF
D: -; J: TRBJ2-1; V: TRBV12-3/TRBV12-4; size: -; DNA: TGTGCCTGCAGTTTAGTGGATGAGCAGTTCTTC; CDR3: CACSLVDEQFF
D: -; J: TRBJ2-1; V: TRBV4-3; size: few; DNA: TGCGCCAGCGGCCAAGAGTTTTTGGATTACAATGAGCAGTTCTTC; CDR3: CASGQEFLDYNEQFF
D: TRBD1; J: TRBJ2-7; V: TRBV28; size: -; DNA: TGTGCCAGCAGACGTTGGCTAGGGACAGGATCCTACGAGCAGTACTTC; CDR3: CASRRWLGTGSYEQYF
D: -; J: TRBJ2-1; V: TRBV3-1; size: -; DNA: TGTGCCAGCAGCCAAGATTTCCCTTCAGCGGGTGCATACAATGAGCGGTTCTTC; CDR3: CASSQDFPSAGAYNERFF
D: TRBD1; J: TRBJ2-3; V: TRBV9; size: -; DNA: TGTGCCAGCAGCGTAGACCAGGGGGGCACAGATACGCAGTATTTT; CDR3: CASSVDQGGTDTQYF